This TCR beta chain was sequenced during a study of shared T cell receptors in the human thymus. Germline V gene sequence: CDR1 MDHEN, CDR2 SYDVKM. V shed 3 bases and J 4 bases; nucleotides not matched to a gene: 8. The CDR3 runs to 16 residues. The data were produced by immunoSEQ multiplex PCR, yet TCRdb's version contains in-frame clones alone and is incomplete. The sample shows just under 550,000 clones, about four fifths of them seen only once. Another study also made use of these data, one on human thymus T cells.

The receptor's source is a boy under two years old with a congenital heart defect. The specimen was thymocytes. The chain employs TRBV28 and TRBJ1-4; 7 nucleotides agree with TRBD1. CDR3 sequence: CASSFRKGAHNEKLFF. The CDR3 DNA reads TGTGCCAGCAGTTTTCGTAAGGGGGCCCATAATGAAAAACTGTTTTTT. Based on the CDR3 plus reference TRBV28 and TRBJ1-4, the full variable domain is DVKVTQSSRYLVKRTGEKVFLECVQDMDHENMFWYRQDPGLGLRLIYFSYDVKMKEKGDIPEGYSVSREKKERFSLILESASTNQTSMYLCASSFRKGAHNEKLFFGSGTQLSVL.